This T cell receptor (beta chain) appears in the sequencing data of a study of cytomegalovirus exposure and HLA in healthy donors. The PCR was carried out with 60 Vbeta primers and 13 Jbeta primers. The protocol was immunoSEQ multiplex PCR, while the TCRdb copy is restricted to in-frame clones and leaves out a portion. The sample comprises under 150,000 clones, around 79% of which are singletons, and approximately 0.97% rests with the top ten. This clone has just one count. Its target is not known. This CDR3 spans 14 amino acids. The germline V gene encodes CDR1 SGDLS and CDR2 YYNGEE. V shed 3 bases and J 2 bases; nucleotides not matched to a gene: 4. In nominal health when sampled, donors likely had unrecorded immune exposures nonetheless. Study-wide results and limits: Analyses of presence and absence presupposed an approximately uniform sequencing depth across donors. Altogether, about 160 TCR beta chains were recorded as cytomegalovirus-associated.

J is TRBJ2-5 and V is TRBV9, with 7 bases matching TRBD1. The TCR originated in a man younger than 35 in good health and CMV-seronegative. Input material: PBMCs. Here the CDR3 DNA reads TGTGCCAGCAGCGGCCCGGGACAGCAAGAGACCCAGTACTTC. It is translated as CASSGPGQQETQYF.